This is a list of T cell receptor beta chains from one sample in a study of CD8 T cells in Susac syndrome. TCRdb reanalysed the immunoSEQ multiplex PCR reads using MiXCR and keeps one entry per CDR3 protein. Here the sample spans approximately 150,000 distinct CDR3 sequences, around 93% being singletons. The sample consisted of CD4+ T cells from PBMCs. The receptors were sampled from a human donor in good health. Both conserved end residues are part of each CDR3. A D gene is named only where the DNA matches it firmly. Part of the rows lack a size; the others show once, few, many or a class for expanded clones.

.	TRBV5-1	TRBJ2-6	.	CASSLSGGTGANVLTF	TGCGCCAGCAGCTTGTCCGGGGGAACTGGGGCCAACGTCCTGACTTTC
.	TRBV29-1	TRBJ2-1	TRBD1	CSVIRTGRDEQFF	TGCAGCGTCATCCGGACAGGCAGGGATGAGCAGTTCTTC
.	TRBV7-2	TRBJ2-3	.	CASSFGTLRDTQYF	TGTGCCAGCAGCTTCGGGACCTTACGCGATACGCAGTATTTT
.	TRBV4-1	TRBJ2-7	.	CASSQDRNYEQYF	TGCGCCAGCAGCCAAGATCGTAACTACGAGCAGTACTTC
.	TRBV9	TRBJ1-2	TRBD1	CASSAGGYGYTF	TGTGCCAGCAGCGCAGGGGGCTATGGCTACACCTTC
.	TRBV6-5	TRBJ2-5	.	CASSYRNSTSMETQYF	TGTGCCAGCAGTTACCGAAACTCCACGTCTATGGAGACCCAGTACTTC
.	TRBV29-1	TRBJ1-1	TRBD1	CSAVQGVGTEAFF	TGCAGCGCCGTACAGGGGGTCGGGACTGAAGCTTTCTTT
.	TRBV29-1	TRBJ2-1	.	CSGTRRKDNEQFF	TGCAGCGGGACCAGACGGAAAGACAATGAGCAGTTCTTC
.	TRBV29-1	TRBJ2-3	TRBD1	CSVDGTGTDTQYF	TGCAGCGTTGACGGGACAGGCACAGATACGCAGTATTTT
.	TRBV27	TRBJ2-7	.	CASSLFARSSYEQYF	TGTGCCAGCAGTTTATTTGCCAGGAGCTCCTACGAGCAGTACTTC
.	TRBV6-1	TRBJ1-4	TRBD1	CASTRDRGPPWDEKLFF	TGTGCCAGTACCCGGGACAGGGGACCCCCCTGGGATGAAAAACTGTTTTTT
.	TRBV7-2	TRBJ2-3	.	CASSSTTGADTQYF	TGTGCCAGCAGCTCCACAACGGGCGCAGATACGCAGTATTTT
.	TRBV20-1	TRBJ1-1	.	CSASLWGNTEAFF	TGCAGTGCCAGTCTTTGGGGGAACACTGAAGCTTTCTTT
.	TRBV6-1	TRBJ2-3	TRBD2	CASKRRTAGGTDTQYF	TGTGCCAGCAAGAGGAGGACAGCGGGGGGAACAGATACGCAGTATTTT
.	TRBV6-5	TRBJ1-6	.	CASSYNQGSPLHF	TGTGCCAGCAGTTACAATCAGGGTTCACCCCTCCACTTT
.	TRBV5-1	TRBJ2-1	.	CASSLVGPTDYNEQFF	TGCGCCAGCAGCTTGGTAGGGCCGACGGATTACAATGAGCAGTTCTTC
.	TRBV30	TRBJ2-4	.	CAIEGLVKNIQYF	TGTGCCATCGAGGGGCTGGTCAAAAACATTCAGTACTTC
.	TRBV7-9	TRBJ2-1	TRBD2	CASSLYAGGPDEQFF	TGTGCCAGCAGCTTATACGCGGGGGGGCCCGATGAGCAGTTCTTC
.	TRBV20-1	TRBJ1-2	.	CSASGPANYGYTF	TGCAGTGCTAGTGGGCCAGCCAACTATGGCTACACCTTC
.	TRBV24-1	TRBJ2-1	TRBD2	CATSDFGGAQFF	TGTGCCACCAGTGATTTCGGGGGGGCGCAGTTCTTC
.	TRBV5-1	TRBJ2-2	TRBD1	CATRTGTGTGELFF	TGCGCCACCCGGACAGGAACGGGCACCGGGGAGCTGTTTTTT
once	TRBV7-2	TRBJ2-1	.	CASSLERQRGRFF	TGTGCCAGCAGCTTAGAGCGCCAACGAGGGAGGTTCTTC
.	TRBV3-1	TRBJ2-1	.	CASSPGPTPGHEQFF	TGTGCCAGCAGCCCAGGTCCTACACCGGGGCATGAGCAGTTCTTC
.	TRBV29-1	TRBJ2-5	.	CSVGGRTYQETQYF	TGCAGCGTTGGGGGACGGACGTACCAAGAGACCCAGTACTTC
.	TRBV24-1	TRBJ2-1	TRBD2	CATSSSGGAREQFF	TGTGCCACCAGTTCCAGCGGGGGGGCCCGGGAGCAGTTCTTC
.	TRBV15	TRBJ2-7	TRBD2	CATSRASGVTYEQYF	TGTGCCACCAGCAGAGCTAGCGGGGTAACCTACGAGCAGTACTTC
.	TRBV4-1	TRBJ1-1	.	CASSLNPGASNTEAFF	TGCGCCAGCAGCCTAAACCCAGGGGCCTCGAACACTGAAGCTTTCTTT
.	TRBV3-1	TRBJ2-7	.	CASSQGSGRHEQYF	TGTGCCAGCAGCCAAGGGTCAGGGAGGCACGAGCAGTACTTC
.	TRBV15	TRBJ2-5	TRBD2	CATSTPRGGAKTQYF	TGTGCCACCAGCACTCCTCGGGGGGGCGCGAAGACCCAGTACTTC
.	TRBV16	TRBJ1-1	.	CASSRQDKKNTEAFF	TGTGCCAGCAGCCGACAGGACAAAAAGAACACTGAAGCTTTCTTT
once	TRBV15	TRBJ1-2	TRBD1	CATSSPVQGAAGYTF	TGTGCCACCAGCAGTCCTGTCCAGGGGGCGGCTGGCTACACCTTC
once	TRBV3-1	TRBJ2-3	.	CASSQGILGSAQYF	TGTGCCAGCAGCCAAGGCATCTTGGGGTCGGCGCAGTATTTT
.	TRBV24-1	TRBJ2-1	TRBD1	CATSDGQGARNEQFF	TGTGCCACCAGTGACGGACAGGGGGCGCGGAATGAGCAGTTCTTC
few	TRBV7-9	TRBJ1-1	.	CASSLGAGYTEAFF	TGTGCCAGCAGCTTAGGGGCGGGGTACACTGAAGCTTTCTTT
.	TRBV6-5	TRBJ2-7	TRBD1	CASSDRGRAPYEQYF	TGTGCCAGCAGCGACAGGGGGCGCGCACCCTACGAGCAGTACTTC
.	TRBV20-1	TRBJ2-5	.	CSASDVTREEETQYF	TGCAGTGCTAGTGACGTTACCAGGGAGGAAGAGACCCAGTACTTC
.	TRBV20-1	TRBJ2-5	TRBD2	CSARPPGLAGPKGETQYF	TGCAGTGCTAGGCCCCCGGGACTAGCGGGGCCCAAGGGAGAGACCCAGTACTTC
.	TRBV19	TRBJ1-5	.	CASSTASFSNQPQHF	TGTGCCAGTAGTACTGCGTCGTTTAGCAATCAGCCCCAGCATTTT
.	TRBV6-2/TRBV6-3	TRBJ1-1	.	CASSYSRSGTEAFF	TGTGCCAGCAGTTATTCCAGGTCCGGCACTGAAGCTTTCTTT
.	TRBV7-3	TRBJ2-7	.	CASSLGRSRGDEQYF	TGTGCCAGCAGCCTGGGGCGGAGCAGGGGGGACGAGCAGTACTTC
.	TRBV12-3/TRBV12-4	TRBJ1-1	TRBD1	CASSSRQGADTEAFF	TGTGCCAGCAGCTCCCGACAGGGGGCGGACACTGAAGCTTTCTTT
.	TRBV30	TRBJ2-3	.	CAWEASTDTQYF	TGTGCCTGGGAGGCGTCCACAGATACGCAGTATTTT
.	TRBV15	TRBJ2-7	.	CATSRDRADYEQYF	TGTGCCACCAGCAGAGATAGGGCAGACTACGAGCAGTACTTC
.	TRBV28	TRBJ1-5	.	CASSHNRVNQPQHF	TGTGCCAGCAGCCACAACAGGGTTAATCAGCCCCAGCATTTT
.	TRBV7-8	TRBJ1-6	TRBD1	CASSSGQGATYNSPLHF	TGTGCCAGCAGCTCTGGACAGGGGGCTACTTATAATTCACCCCTCCACTTT
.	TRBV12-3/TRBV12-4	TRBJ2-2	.	CASSLGVLFF	TGTGCCAGCAGTTTGGGTGTGCTGTTTTTT
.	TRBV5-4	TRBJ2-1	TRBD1	CASTLGQGSNEQFF	TGTGCCAGCACCCTGGGACAGGGGAGCAATGAGCAGTTCTTC
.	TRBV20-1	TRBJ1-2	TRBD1	CSGTGTGGNYGYTF	TGCAGTGGGACCGGGACAGGGGGCAACTATGGCTACACCTTC
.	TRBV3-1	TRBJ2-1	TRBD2	CASSQASGGASNEQFF	TGTGCCAGCAGCCAAGCGAGCGGGGGGGCGTCCAATGAGCAGTTCTTC
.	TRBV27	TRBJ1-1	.	CASSIRAEMNTEAFF	TGTGCCAGCAGTATAAGGGCAGAAATGAACACTGAAGCTTTCTTT
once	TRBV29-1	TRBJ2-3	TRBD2	CSVDGAGTTDTQYF	TGCAGCGTTGATGGAGCGGGGACCACAGATACGCAGTATTTT
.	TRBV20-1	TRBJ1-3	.	CSASRTASGNTIYF	TGCAGTGCTAGCAGGACAGCCTCTGGAAACACCATATATTTT
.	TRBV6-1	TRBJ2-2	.	CASSDLAGEMFF	TGTGCCAGCAGTGATTTGGCAGGGGAAATGTTTTTT
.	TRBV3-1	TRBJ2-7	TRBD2	CASSQDLGGSSYEQYF	TGTGCCAGCAGCCAAGATTTGGGGGGGAGCTCTTACGAGCAGTACTTC
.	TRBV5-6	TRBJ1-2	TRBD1	CASSYPDREDGYTF	TGTGCCAGCAGCTATCCGGACAGGGAGGATGGCTACACCTTC